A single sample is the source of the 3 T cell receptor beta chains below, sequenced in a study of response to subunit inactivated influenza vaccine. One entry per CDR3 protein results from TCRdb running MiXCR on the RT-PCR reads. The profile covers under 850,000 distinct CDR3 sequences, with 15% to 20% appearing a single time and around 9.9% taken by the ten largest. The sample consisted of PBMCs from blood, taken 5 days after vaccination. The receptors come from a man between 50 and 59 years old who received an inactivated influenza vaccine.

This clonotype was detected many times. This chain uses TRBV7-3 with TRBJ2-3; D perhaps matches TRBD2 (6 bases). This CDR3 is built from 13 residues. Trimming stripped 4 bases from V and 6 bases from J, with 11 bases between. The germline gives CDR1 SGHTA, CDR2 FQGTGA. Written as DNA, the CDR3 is TGTGCCAGCAGCTGGGAGGCGTATGATACGCAGTATTTT. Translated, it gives CASSWEAYDTQYF.

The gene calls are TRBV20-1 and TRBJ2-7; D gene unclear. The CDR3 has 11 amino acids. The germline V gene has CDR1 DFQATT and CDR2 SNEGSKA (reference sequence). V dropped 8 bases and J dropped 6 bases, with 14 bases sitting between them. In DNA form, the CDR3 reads TGCAGTACGTCTCAGTGGGGCGAGCAGTACTTC. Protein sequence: CSTSQWGEQYF.

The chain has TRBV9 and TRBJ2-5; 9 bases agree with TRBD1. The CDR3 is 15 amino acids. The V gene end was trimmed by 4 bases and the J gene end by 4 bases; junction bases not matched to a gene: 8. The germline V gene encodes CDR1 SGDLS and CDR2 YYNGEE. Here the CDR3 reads CASSTAQGAGETQYF. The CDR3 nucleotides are TGTGCCAGCAGCACAGCACAGGGGGCGGGAGAGACCCAGTACTTC.